This T cell receptor (beta chain) was obtained from a study of T cell changes during pregnancy in multiple sclerosis (dated by TCRdb to the late 2010s). About the investigation overall: The study looked at changes in the T cell repertoire across pregnancy in women with multiple sclerosis.

Trimming takes 0 bases from V and 1 base from J, and the germline ends sit 6 bases apart. CDR1 is given as KGHSH and CDR2 as LQKENI, both from the germline V gene. Reading from cysteine to phenylalanine, the CDR3 counts 14 amino acids. The kept DNA is CDR3 alone, 42 bases in frame from the first base. The library was prepared using the immunoSEQ multiplex PCR assay. TCRdb took over this immuneACCESS table, retaining in-frame rearrangements with V and J assigned. Such tables are incomplete; in checked studies, under half of the missing clones stem from an unresolved V gene, and the remainder is unexplained. The sample records over 90,000 clones, approximately 89% of which are singletons. Clones ranked in the top ten supply 0.95% of the sample. For this clone: What this receptor recognizes is not known. No clone much larger than this one lies a single base away; base qualities are absent.

The source of this sequence is a female donor with multiple sclerosis, enrolled in a pregnancy study. The source material was peripheral blood, sampled before pregnancy. The chain employs TRBV18 and TRBJ1-1; the D gene lacks a confident call. The CDR3 loop reads CASSPPGRNTEAFF. At the DNA level, the sequence is TGTGCCAGCTCACCACCGGGGAGGAACACTGAAGCTTTCTTT.